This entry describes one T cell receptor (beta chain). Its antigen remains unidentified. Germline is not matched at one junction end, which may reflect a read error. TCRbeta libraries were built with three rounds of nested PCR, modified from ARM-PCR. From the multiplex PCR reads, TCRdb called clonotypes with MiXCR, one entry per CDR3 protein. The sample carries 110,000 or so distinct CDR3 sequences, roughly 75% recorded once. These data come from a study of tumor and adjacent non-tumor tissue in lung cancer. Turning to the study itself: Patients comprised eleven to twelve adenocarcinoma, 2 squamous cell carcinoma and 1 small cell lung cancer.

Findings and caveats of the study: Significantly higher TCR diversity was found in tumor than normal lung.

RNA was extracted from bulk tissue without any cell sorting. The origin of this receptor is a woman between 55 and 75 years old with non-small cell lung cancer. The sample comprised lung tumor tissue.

The CDR3 is CASSLSVDYGHTF. In nucleotides, the CDR3 is TGTGCCAGCAGTCTTAGTGTGGACTATGGCCACACCTTC. The chain couples TRBV6-1 to TRBJ1-2; D unresolved. Germline V gene sequence: CDR1 MNHNS, CDR2 SASEGT. The CDR3 has 13 amino acids.